These 3 T cell receptor beta chains were all obtained from the same sample, sequenced in a study of cytomegalovirus exposure and HLA in healthy donors. The PCR employed 60 Vbeta primers together with 13 Jbeta primers. Assay used: immunoSEQ multiplex PCR; TCRdb lists only in-frame clones, some missing. Of about 200,000 clones detected, around 77% appear once; the ten largest clones hold roughly 3%. Sequenced input: PBMCs. These receptors all stem from a young woman in good health and CMV-seronegative.

This chain's CDR3 is CASSEKLAGAYSTTQYF. CDR3 DNA sequence: TGTGCCAGCAGTGAAAAACTAGCGGGAGCCTACTCTACGACCCAGTACTTC. The chain is built from TRBV2 and TRBJ2-5, with TRBD2 matching over 11 bases. This CDR3 comprises 17 residues. Germline CDR1 SNHLY, CDR2 FYNNEI. V shed 2 bases and J 7 bases; nucleotides not matched to a gene: 12.

The CDR3 DNA is TGTGCCAGCAGCGTGACAGGGGCACCCCCTGGAAACACCATATATTTT. Protein product: CASSVTGAPPGNTIYF. This chain links TRBV9 with TRBJ1-3, with 8 positions matching TRBD1. After removal of 2 bases from V and 2 bases from J, the junction contained 6 bases not matched to a gene. The CDR3 loop spans 16 amino acids. The V gene's germline CDR1 is SGDLS and CDR2 YYNGEE.

J is TRBJ1-2 and V is TRBV2; 7 nucleotides match TRBD1. V shed 8 bases and J 7 bases; nucleotides not matched to a gene: 7. The length of the CDR3 is 12 residues. The germline CDR1 and CDR2 sequences are SNHLY and FYNNEI. The CDR3 DNA reads as TGTGCCAGCGAGGGGGGACAGATTGGCTACACCTTC. It codes for CASEGGQIGYTF. The full variable domain, with the rest looked up from reference TRBV2 and TRBJ1-2, is EPEVTQTPSHQVTQMGQEVILRCVPISNHLYFYWYRQILGQKVEFLVSFYNNEISEKSEIFDDQFSVERPDGSNFTLKIRSTKLEDSAMYFCASEGGQIGYTFGSGTRLTVV.